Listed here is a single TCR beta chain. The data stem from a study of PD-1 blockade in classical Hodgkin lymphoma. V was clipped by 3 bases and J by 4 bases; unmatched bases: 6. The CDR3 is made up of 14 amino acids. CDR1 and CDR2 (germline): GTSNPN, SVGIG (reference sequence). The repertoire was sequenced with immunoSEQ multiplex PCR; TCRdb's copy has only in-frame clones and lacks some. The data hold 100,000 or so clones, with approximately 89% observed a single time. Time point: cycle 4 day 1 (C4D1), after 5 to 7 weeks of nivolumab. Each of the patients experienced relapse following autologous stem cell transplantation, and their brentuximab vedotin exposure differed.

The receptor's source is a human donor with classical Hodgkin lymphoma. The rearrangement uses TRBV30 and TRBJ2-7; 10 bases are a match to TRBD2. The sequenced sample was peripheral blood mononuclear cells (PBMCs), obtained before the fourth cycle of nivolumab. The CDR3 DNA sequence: TGTGCCTGGAGGGAAGGACTAGCGGTATACGAGCAGTACTTC. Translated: CAWREGLAVYEQYF.